This T cell receptor (beta chain) was profiled in a study of blood T cell repertoires in COVID-19. Living in 24 US areas, the participants were between about 18 and 95 years of age. Germline CDR1 and CDR2: SGHVS and FQNEAQ. Trimming took off 6 bases at V and 3 bases at J, with 22 bases between the two ends. CDR3 length: 17 residues. Authors' data handling: Reference gene primer amplification gave estimated nucleated cell counts. Profiled with immunoSEQ multiplex PCR; TCRdb holds only in-frame clones, not every one. The V and J calls and clone size are taken from that table; D and trimming were inferred from the DNA. The sample lists around 500,000 clones, around 85% seen once, with under 9.5% in the top ten.

Sequencing input: PBMCs or T cells enriched from blood (not recorded which). This chain joins TRBV7-8 and TRBJ2-3, with D possibly being TRBD2 (7 bases). This receptor was obtained from a woman aged 60-75 years who had recovered from COVID-19. CDR3 coding DNA: TGTGCCAGCAGACCCGCGGGGGCATCTCTTAGGACAGATACGCAGTATTTT. It specifies CASRPAGASLRTDTQYF.